The T cell receptor beta chain under discussion was sequenced for a study of identifying expanded T cells in peripheral blood. Repertoires were generated with immunoSEQ multiplex PCR, while TCRdb's copy carries only in-frame clones and drops some. This sample yields some 75,000 clones, of which roughly 90% are seen a single time; roughly 3% belongs to the top ten. V gave up 6 bases and J gave up 7 bases, with 18 bases separating them. CDR1 and CDR2 from the germline V gene are SGHAT and FQNNGV. This CDR3 spans 15 amino acids. The receptor was derived from a person aged 18 to 75 in good health. The sample comprised blood. The V and J genes are TRBV11-2 and TRBJ1-4; D may be TRBD1 (5 bases). Here the CDR3 reads CASRSPGGLREKLFF. The CDR3 DNA sequence: TGTGCCAGCAGATCGCCCGGGGGACTGCGTGAAAAACTGTTTTTT.